These 3 T cell receptor beta chains came from one sample sequenced in a study of siplizumab effects on memory and regulatory T cells. The table came from immunoSEQ multiplex PCR; TCRdb's copy has only in-frame clones and leaves some out. The table includes approximately 110,000 clones, approximately 94% detected once. Specimen: CD4+ T cells sorted from blood. The origin of the receptors is a human donor in good health.

The chain joins TRBV19 to TRBJ1-2, with a tentative D call TRBD1 (5 bases). Germline lookup yields CDR1 LNHDA and CDR2 SQIVND (reference sequence). Trimming pared 7 bases from V and 2 bases from J, leaving 17 bases between. This CDR3 is built from 15 residues. CDR3 nucleotides: TGTGCCAGTACCCCGTCGGGACGGTCGAACTATGGCTACACCTTC. This translates into CASTPSGRSNYGYTF. The variable domain in full, with the rest retrieved from reference TRBV19 and TRBJ1-2, is DGGITQSPKYLFRKEGQNVTLSCEQNLNHDAMYWYRQDPGQGLRLIYYSQIVNDFQKGDIAEGYSVSREKKESFPLTVTSAQKNPTAFYLCASTPSGRSNYGYTFGSGTRLTVV.

This chain links TRBV15 with TRBJ2-7; TRBD1 aligns across 10 bases. Unmatched junction bases numbered 4, after V lost 5 bases and J lost 3 bases. This CDR3 spans 14 amino acids. The V gene's germline CDR1 is LNHNV and CDR2 YYDKDF (reference sequence). CDR3 amino acids: CATSQRTGGYEQYF. The DNA for the CDR3 is TGTGCCACCAGCCAAAGGACAGGGGGCTACGAGCAGTACTTC.

The chain combines TRBV2 with TRBJ1-5; 8 bases are shared with TRBD1. There are 12 residues in the CDR3. CDR1 and CDR2 from the germline V gene are SNHLY and FYNNEI. The V and J ends lost 8 bases and 6 bases, in that order; junction bases with no gene match: 3. CDR3 sequence reads: CASHTGGQPQHF. The CDR3 DNA sequence: TGTGCCAGCCACACAGGGGGTCAGCCCCAGCATTTT.